The subject of this entry is one T cell receptor (beta chain). The PCR had 60 Vbeta and 13 Jbeta primers. The protocol was immunoSEQ multiplex PCR, while the TCRdb copy is restricted to in-frame clones and leaves out a portion. The sample has approximately 190,000 clones, roughly 80% seen once; the top ten hold around 3.9%. The data were obtained in a study of cytomegalovirus exposure and HLA in healthy donors. The CDR3 has 13 residues. V shed 1 base and J 8 bases; nucleotides not matched to a gene: 4. Per germline, CDR1 SQVTM and CDR2 ANQGSEA. This sequence was found in a man aged 45-60 years in good health and CMV-seronegative. The sequenced sample was PBMCs. This chain joins TRBV29-1 and TRBJ1-2; 10 positions match TRBD1. The DNA of the CDR3 is TGCAGCGTTGAAGGACAGGGGGCATGGGGCTACACCTTC. It codes for CSVEGQGAWGYTF.